This T cell receptor beta chain originates from a study of shared T cell receptors in the human thymus (dated by TCRdb to the early 2020s). Turning to the overall study: The study investigated the way shared, self-reactive T-cell receptor alpha chains are produced in the human thymus.

CDR1 and CDR2 are drawn from the germline V gene: SGHDN, FVKESK. The CDR3 holds 16 amino acids from the cysteine to the phenylalanine. Only the CDR3 region is kept as DNA, spanning 48 bases read in frame from base 1. A distance of 20 bases separates the germline ends of V and J, which lose 1 base and 7 bases respectively. Notes on this clone: Its antigen is still unknown. One base away there is no much larger clone; base qualities are not given.

Library generation was performed with the immunoSEQ multiplex PCR assay. Drawn from immuneACCESS, this table holds only the in-frame rearrangements with V and J called that TCRdb kept. Clones are partly lost; checked studies trace under half to an unresolved V gene and leave the rest unexplained. Within this sample are hundreds of thousands of clones, with approximately 85% of them counted one time only. The top ten clonotypes cover approximately 0.01% of the sample. Another study also made use of these data, one on human thymus T cells. That second report states: In Finland, the donors were immunologically healthy infants who were having open corrective cardiac surgery for congenital heart defects. The thymus tissue came from surgical resects taken out during corrective cardiac surgery. Usage of V and J gene segments appeared to be biased in both the thymic and the peripheral blood repertoires. The related research found that thymic TCR repertoires overlapped highly between unrelated individuals. TCR alpha and beta repertoires from about 8 infant thymus samples and a few related peripheral blood samples were characterized in the study. Donor ages ranged from roughly 6 to 250 days, and the cohort comprised about six male and two female infants. After being mechanically released from the tissue, thymocytes were kept at -70 degrees C in pellets of roughly 9.5-32 million cells. Genomic DNA was extracted from frozen cell pellets with a QIAsymphony instrument. The immunoSEQ multiplex PCR assay was used to amplify the TCRB and TCRAD loci from a standardized quantity of quality-controlled genomic DNA. The amplicons spanned the V(D)J region and were long enough to cover the CDR3 and allow V and J genes to be identified. The commercial immunoSEQ service was used to sequence amplicons on an Illumina platform. Corrections for primer bias and sequencing errors followed previously described methods, while TCRAD and TCRB definitions were based on the IMGT database. The repertoires were analysed using immunoSEQ Analyzer 3.0 and VDJTools for basic statistics, V/J segment usage, diversity estimates, rarefaction and pairwise overlap. Diversity was estimated with Chao1, ChaoE, Efron-Thisted, Shannon and inverse Simpson indices, and also on datasets down-sampled to the smallest sample. For repertoire overlap, CDR3 nucleotide sequence, V gene and J gene had to match strictly, and clustering was done by Jaccard-based multidimensional scaling. On average, thymus samples gave about 750,000 unique TCRB clonotypes, whereas blood samples gave about 84,000.

The chain uses TRBV14 and TRBJ2-7; possibly the D gene is TRBD2, per 6 matching bases. The specimen was thymocytes. This receptor was identified in a girl under three years old with a congenital heart defect. Donor details come from another sample of the same person, matched by shared clones. The CDR3: CASSQADYLSQYEQYF. The DNA is as follows: TGTGCCAGCAGCCAAGCGGACTACCTCTCTCAATATGAGCAGTACTTC. When the CDR3 is completed using the reference TRBV14 and TRBJ2-7 genes on either side, the full variable domain is EAGVTQFPSHSVIEKGQTVTLRCDPISGHDNLYWYRRVMGKEIKFLLHFVKESKQDESGMPNNRFLAERTGGTYSTLKVQPAELEDSGVYFCASSQADYLSQYEQYFGPGTRLTVT.